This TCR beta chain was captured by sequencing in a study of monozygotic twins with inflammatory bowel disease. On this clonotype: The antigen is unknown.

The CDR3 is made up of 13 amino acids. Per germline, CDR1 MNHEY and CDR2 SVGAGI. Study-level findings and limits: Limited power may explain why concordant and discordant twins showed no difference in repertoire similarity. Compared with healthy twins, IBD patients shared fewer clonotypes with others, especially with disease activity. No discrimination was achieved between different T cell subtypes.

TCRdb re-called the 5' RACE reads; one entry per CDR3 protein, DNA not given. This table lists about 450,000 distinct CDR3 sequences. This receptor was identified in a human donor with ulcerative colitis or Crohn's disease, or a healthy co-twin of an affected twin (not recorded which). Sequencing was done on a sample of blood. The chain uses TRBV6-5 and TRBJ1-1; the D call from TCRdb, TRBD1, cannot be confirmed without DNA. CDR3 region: CASRETGNTEAFF.